This T cell receptor beta chain appears in the sequencing data of a study of blood T cell repertoires in COVID-19. Background on the study: Material from acute and convalescent COVID-19 was sourced from the United States, Italy and Spain. PBMCs, B-cell-depleted T cells, or T cells were the source of the cDNA or gDNA that made up the material.

Profiled with immunoSEQ multiplex PCR; TCRdb holds only in-frame clones, not every one. The sample records tens of thousands of clones, around 90% being singletons. Trimming removed 3 bases at V and 2 bases at J, with 8 bases between. The CDR3 extends over 13 amino acids. Germline assignment: CDR1 KGHSH and CDR2 LQKENI. Sequencing was performed on peripheral blood. The V and J genes are TRBV18 and TRBJ2-7, with a weak D call TRBD2 (5 bases). This sequence was found in a human donor with active COVID-19. The donor label of this sample is uncertain. As DNA, the CDR3 is TGTGCCAGCTCACCTGGGGAGACCTACGAGCAGTACTTC. It encodes CASSPGETYEQYF.